These T cell receptor beta chains were read from a single sample in a study of CD8+CD57+ T cells in acquired aplastic anemia. MiXCR, applied by TCRdb to the reads, yields one record per CDR3 protein. Here the sample spans roughly 250,000 distinct CDR3 sequences, approximately 79% being singletons. Material: sorted CD4+, CD8+, or CD8+CD57+ T cells (not recorded which) from PBMCs. These receptors were obtained from a human donor with aplastic anemia. Each CDR3 is given with its conserved first and last residue. A D gene is named only where the DNA matches it firmly. Size is omitted from some rows. Given values are once, few, many or a class for expanded clones.

d_call	v_call	clone_size	j_call	cdr3_nt	cdr3_aa
TRBD1	TRBV24-1	few	TRBJ1-2	TGTGCCACCAGTGAAACCGGGACAGGGGGCGCGGTCTATGGCTACACCTTC	CATSETGTGGAVYGYTF
-	TRBV2	once	TRBJ1-6	TGTGCCAGCAAGGAGCAGGAGGGCTATAATTCACCCCTCCACTTT	CASKEQEGYNSPLHF
-	TRBV7-9	-	TRBJ2-1	TGTGCCAGCAGCTTGGAGCCAGATACGCAGTTCTTC	CASSLEPDTQFF
-	TRBV2	-	TRBJ2-1	-	CASSLVAWGNGQLF
-	TRBV6-2/TRBV6-3	-	TRBJ1-1	TGTGCCAGCAGCACGACAGAGAACACTGAAGCTTTCTTT	CASSTTENTEAFF
-	TRBV2	-	TRBJ2-3	TGTGCCAGCAGCTTAGGGGGAGGTCCTGCTCCGCAGGATTTT	CASSLGGGPAPQDF
TRBD1	TRBV7-8	-	TRBJ1-1	TGTGCCAGCAGCTTTCATCCAGCCGGGACAGCCATTTCCGCTTTCTTT	CASSFHPAGTAISAFF
TRBD1	TRBV2	few	TRBJ1-6	TGTGCCAGCTGGGGACAGGGGCAAGCCCTCCACTTT	CASWGQGQALHF
-	TRBV7-9	-	TRBJ1-5	TGTGCCAGCAGCTTGACCCCAGACGATCAGCCCCAGCATTTT	CASSLTPDDQPQHF
-	TRBV7-3	-	TRBJ2-3	TGTGCCAGCAGCTTAGGGGGAGCGGCCGGTACGACGTATTTT	CASSLGGAAGTTYF
TRBD1	TRBV7-9	-	TRBJ1-2	TGTGCCAGCAGCGCCGATAGGGACAGCCCGTATGGCTACACCTTC	CASSADRDSPYGYTF
-	TRBV5-4	-	TRBJ2-7	TGTGCCAGCAGCGTTACTAGCCTAGCCTACGAGCAGTACTTC	CASSVTSLAYEQYF
-	TRBV19	-	TRBJ2-3	TGTTTCAGTAGGGGGACGTCTGGGTCAGATACGCAGTATTTT	CFSRGTSGSDTQYF
-	TRBV9	once	TRBJ2-6	TGTGCCAGCAGCACCGCGGCCATGGACGGGGCCAACGTCATGACTTTC	CASSTAAMDGANVMTF
-	TRBV29-1	medium-sized	TRBJ2-7	TGCAGCGTTGAAGATGGGGACCCCCCCTACGAGCAGTACTTC	CSVEDGDPPYEQYF
TRBD2	TRBV7-9	-	TRBJ2-1	TGTGCCAGCAGCTCGCTACTAGCGGGGGGTTCCTACAATGAGCAGTTCTTC	CASSSLLAGGSYNEQFF
-	TRBV12-1	few	TRBJ2-5	TGTGCCAGCAGCTTTGTTCGGTACAGGTGGGGAGAGACCCAGTACTTC	CASSFVRYRWGETQYF
-	TRBV7-8	-	TRBJ2-1	TGTGCCAGCAGCCCGCCGTCGTTCTACACTGAGCAGTTCTTC	CASSPPSFYTEQFF
-	TRBV9	-	TRBJ1-2	TGTGCCAGCAGCTTCACCGGGGGGCCGTCCTACGGCCACACCTTC	CASSFTGGPSYGHTF
-	TRBV19	-	TRBJ2-7	TGTGCCAGTAGTATTCAGGGAACCTATGACCACACCTTC	CASSIQGTYDHTF
TRBD1	TRBV5-6	-	TRBJ1-2	TGTGCCAGCGACAGGGGGGGGAACGGGCTCGTATATGGCTACACCTTC	CASDRGGNGLVYGYTF
TRBD2	TRBV19	-	TRBJ2-5	TGTGCCAGTCAGGCGACCGGGACTAGCGGAGAGACCCAGTACTTC	CASQATGTSGETQYF
-	TRBV7-3	-	TRBJ2-6	TGTGCCAGCAGCTTGGGAAGAGGACAGCCCCAGCACGTTCTGACTTTC	CASSLGRGQPQHVLTF
-	TRBV9	-	TRBJ2-3	TGTGCCAGCAGCGTAGGTGGGGCGCCTGGAAACACCAAGTATTTT	CASSVGGAPGNTKYF
TRBD1	TRBV5-1	-	TRBJ1-2	TGCGCCAGCAGCATGGACAGGGGCTTGGACTATGGCTACACCTTC	CASSMDRGLDYGYTF
-	TRBV7-4	-	TRBJ2-1	TGTGCCAGCAGCTTCCCACGGCTCGGTGGTGAGCCGTTCTTC	CASSFPRLGGEPFF
-	TRBV10-3	once	TRBJ2-3	TGTGCCATCAGCTCCGGGACACCCACAGATACGCAGTATTTT	CAISSGTPTDTQYF
-	TRBV5-6	-	TRBJ2-3	TGTGCCAGCAGCTTGCCTCCTCCAGATACGCAGTATTTT	CASSLPPPDTQYF
-	TRBV7-9	-	TRBJ2-1	TGTGCCAGCAGCTTTCAAAGAAGCGGGGGGACAGGGTGGTCCTACAATGAGCAGTTCTTC	CASSFQRSGGTGWSYNEQFF
-	TRBV7-2	once	TRBJ2-1	TGTGCCAGCAGCCATGGAGGCGCGGACGGGCAGTACGTCCAGTTCTTC	CASSHGGADGQYVQFF
-	TRBV9	-	TRBJ1-2	TGCGCCAGCAGCCAAGGGGTCTCGAGTAATCACCCCTTC	CASSQGVSSNHPF
-	TRBV5-4	-	TRBJ1-5	TGTGCCAGCAGCGCGTCGACTAGCAATCAGCCCCAGCATTTT	CASSASTSNQPQHF
-	TRBV7-2	once	TRBJ1-1	TGTGCCAGCAGCTTAACCCTGACAGGATTTGAAGCTTTCTTT	CASSLTLTGFEAFF
-	TRBV7-3	-	TRBJ2-3	-	CASSFAGGIGGEQF
-	TRBV7-9	-	TRBJ2-3	TGTGCCAGCAGCTTTGCGGGAAGCCCCGGTACGCAGTATTTT	CASSFAGSPGTQYF
TRBD1	TRBV9	-	TRBJ1-1	TGTGCCAGCAGCCCGCAACAGGGGATCACTGAAGCTTTCTTT	CASSPQQGITEAFF
-	TRBV19	-	TRBJ2-3	TGTGCCAGTAGTATAGCGGGGTACACAGATACGCAGTATTTT	CASSIAGYTDTQYF
TRBD1	TRBV9	-	TRBJ2-2	TGTGCCAGCAGAGTAGGGACAGACTCGAAGTACTGTGAGCTGTTTTTT	CASRVGTDSKYCELFF
-	TRBV7-2	-	TRBJ2-3	TGTGCCAGCAGGTTCGGGGGCGCAGCCGCGCAGTATTTT	CASRFGGAAAQYF
-	TRBV7-9	-	TRBJ2-5	TGTGCCAGCAGCATAGCCGGCAGGGAAGAGACCCAGTACTTC	CASSIAGREETQYF
-	TRBV20-1	-	TRBJ2-3	TGCAGTGCTAGTGCAGTTACTAGCACAGATACGCAGTATTTT	CSASAVTSTDTQYF
-	TRBV7-2	-	TRBJ1-1	TGTGCCAGCAGCCTAGGTGGAATGAACACTGAAGCTTTCTTT	CASSLGGMNTEAFF
-	TRBV5-1	-	TRBJ1-2	TGTGCCAGCAGGGAAAGTACCTATGGCTACTACACCTTC	CASRESTYGYYTF
TRBD2	TRBV5-4	-	TRBJ2-3	TGTGCCAGCAGCATTACTAGCGGGGCCGATACGCAGTATTTT	CASSITSGADTQYF
-	TRBV2	-	TRBJ2-3	TGTGCCAGCAGCCAAGGCGAGGGGCCAGATACGCAGTATTTT	CASSQGEGPDTQYF
-	TRBV11-1	-	TRBJ1-2	TGTGCCAGCAGCTTAGAACTGGGAAACTATGGCTACACCTTC	CASSLELGNYGYTF
TRBD1	TRBV2	once	TRBJ1-2	TGTGCCAGCAGGGTATTGCTACAGGGGGCTAGAAATGGCTACACCTTC	CASRVLLQGARNGYTF
-	TRBV7-2	-	TRBJ2-1	TGTGCCAGCAGCTTAGAAAGAAGCGGCGAGAGCGATGAGCAGTTCTTC	CASSLERSGESDEQFF
-	TRBV2	-	TRBJ1-5	TGTGCCAGCAGGGACGATGGGGCAGATCCGCCCCAGCATTTT	CASRDDGADPPQHF
TRBD1	TRBV7-2	-	TRBJ2-3	TGTGCCAGCAGCTTGGCAGGGGGCCCCGACTCTCGCTACTTT	CASSLAGGPDSRYF
-	TRBV29-1	-	TRBJ1-6	TGCAGCGTTAAAGGAAGCAGTGATAATTCACCCCTCCACTTT	CSVKGSSDNSPLHF
-	TRBV9	-	TRBJ2-3	-	CASSVAAGADTLYF
-	TRBV2	-	TRBJ1-1	TGTGCCAGTTCGAAGGGAACAATGAACACTGAAGCTTTCTTT	CASSKGTMNTEAFF
-	TRBV11-3	many	TRBJ1-3	TGTGCCAGCAGCGGAAGGGACACCTCTGGAAACACCATATATTTT	CASSGRDTSGNTIYF
-	TRBV7-9	-	TRBJ2-1	TGTGCCAGCAGCCAGGGGAGCGGAAACGGTAAGGATGCGCAGTTCTTC	CASSQGSGNGKDAQFF